This TCR beta chain was obtained from a study of CD8+ T cells in alopecia areata. Note on this clone: The target antigen is unknown.

Whole-study findings and limits: More clonal than normal scalp was lesional scalp, particularly alopecia totalis/universalis.

As the sequencing template, cDNA was produced by extracting RNA and reverse transcribing it. Using immunoSEQ multiplex PCR, the repertoire was profiled, and TCRdb retains in-frame clones only, with some absent. Of around 100,000 clones listed, 45% to 60% are singletons. Per the germline V gene, CDR1 is SQVTM and CDR2 is ANQGSEA. This CDR3 contains 13 residues. V was shortened by 7 bases and J by 0 bases, with 11 bases between the two germline ends. The receptor was derived from a human donor in good health. The chain carries TRBV29-1 and TRBJ2-3; D unresolved. The sequenced sample consisted of CD4+ T cells sorted from blood. The CDR3 region has the DNA TGCAGCGCCGTCAGATTAAGCACAGATACGCAGTATTTT. This codes for CSAVRLSTDTQYF.